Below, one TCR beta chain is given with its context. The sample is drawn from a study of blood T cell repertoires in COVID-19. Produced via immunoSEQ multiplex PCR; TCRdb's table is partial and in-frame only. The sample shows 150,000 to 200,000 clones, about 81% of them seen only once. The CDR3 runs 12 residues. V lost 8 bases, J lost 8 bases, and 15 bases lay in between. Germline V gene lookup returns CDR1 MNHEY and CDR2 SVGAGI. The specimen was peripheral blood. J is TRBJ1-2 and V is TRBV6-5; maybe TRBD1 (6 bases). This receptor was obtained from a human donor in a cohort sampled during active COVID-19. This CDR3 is CASGWTALGYTF. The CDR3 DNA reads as TGTGCCAGCGGATGGACAGCCCTGGGCTACACCTTC.